This is a list of T cell receptor beta chains from one sample in a study of T cell responses to AZD1222 COVID-19 vaccine. This table comes from immunoSEQ multiplex PCR, and its TCRdb copy is limited to in-frame clones, with some not included. The table shows about 100,000 clones, with approximately 86% occurring only once. The specimen was peripheral blood, collected 28 days after the second dose of the MenACWY control vaccine. The source of these receptors is an adult who received the MenACWY meningococcal vaccine as a control. Each CDR3 is given with its conserved first and last residue. Each record gives: J gene, V gene, CDR3 protein.

TRBJ2-3	TRBV6-1	CASSERWWDTQYF
TRBJ1-6	TRBV7-2	CASSPYSYNSPLHF
TRBJ2-5	TRBV28	CASSSPGGAGETQYF
TRBJ2-1	TRBV4-2	CASSQLPGDDNEQFF
TRBJ2-1	TRBV6-2/TRBV6-3	CASSGRQLNEQFF
TRBJ2-3	TRBV7-3	CASSPGTSKSTDTQYF
TRBJ1-6	TRBV5-5	CASSLGVRPLHF
TRBJ1-3	TRBV19	CASRKGGFEVSSGNTIYF
TRBJ2-1	TRBV3-1/TRBV3-2	CASSPHAPRTGSSYNEQFF
TRBJ1-4	TRBV4-3	CASSQDSQGNEKLFF
TRBJ2-6	TRBV30	CAWSPDRVPGANVLTF
TRBJ1-1	TRBV5-1	CATSMEGRGYTEAFF
TRBJ1-5	TRBV28	CASSFRGGVNQPQHF
TRBJ2-5	TRBV6-5	CASSYGRGGRETQYF
TRBJ2-3	TRBV12-5	CASRASVSDTQYF
TRBJ2-5	TRBV5-4	CASSLEQGNQETQYF
TRBJ2-7	TRBV5-1	CASREGRPSEQYF
TRBJ1-5	TRBV6-5	CASSYSPNGQPQHF
TRBJ1-1	TRBV28	CASMTAGGLNTEAFF
TRBJ2-5	TRBV6-5	CASSRYQETQYF
TRBJ2-2	TRBV5-4	CASSSETSGGATGELFF
TRBJ1-4	TRBV30	CAWSATRGREKLFF
TRBJ1-2	TRBV28	CASSSRRTVAHGYTF
TRBJ1-5	TRBV19	CASRDIRTVIGNQPQHF
TRBJ2-7	TRBV7-9	CASSRPEGPSYEQYF
TRBJ2-2	TRBV9	CASSVGQGEVAGELFF
TRBJ2-1	TRBV4-3	CASSQDSVGSSGGDNEQFF
TRBJ1-1	TRBV2	CASTVKALAEAFF
TRBJ1-5	TRBV19	CASSLRESGNQPQHF
TRBJ2-5	TRBV7-2	CASSVGLAGVETQYF
TRBJ2-7	TRBV6-2/TRBV6-3	CASSYEALYEQYF
TRBJ2-2	TRBV7-2	CASRVVGELFF
TRBJ2-7	TRBV10-1	CAHIGGRSSYEQYF
TRBJ1-1	TRBV7-8	CASSLPLPGPKEAFF
TRBJ2-7	TRBV7-2	CASSLAGHTIYEQYF
TRBJ1-5	TRBV7-2	CASSLRPGQGFNQPQHF
TRBJ2-5	TRBV18	CASSPRGVRETQYF
TRBJ1-6	TRBV5-8	CASSPTVSYNSPLHF
TRBJ2-5	TRBV18	CASSPGQAETQYF
TRBJ1-1	TRBV7-3	CASSLNVRGEDTEAFF
TRBJ2-7	TRBV5-3	CARSPRTGRYF
TRBJ2-1	TRBV27	CASSTTGGAGNNEQFF
TRBJ2-7	TRBV6-4	CASSLLAGGHYEQYF
TRBJ2-2	TRBV27	CASSLQVSILNTGELFF
TRBJ1-2	TRBV11-2	CASSPRGAVNYGYTF
TRBJ2-2	TRBV27	CASSLMAGLSTGELFF
TRBJ1-3	TRBV9	CASSVAPLGGTDSGNTIYF
TRBJ2-3	TRBV4-3	CASSQLVGRGGLTDTQYF
TRBJ2-3	TRBV7-2	CASSLPTSGADTQYF
TRBJ1-6	TRBV27	CASSLGRTGNSPLHF
TRBJ2-4	TRBV9	CASSVDIAKNIQYF
TRBJ2-5	TRBV9	CASSVGLAETQYF
TRBJ2-5	TRBV7-2	CASSSQSIMNYQETQYF
TRBJ2-5	TRBV7-3	CASSTRTVGVETQYF